Listed below are T cell receptor beta chains from one sample, sequenced in a study of shared clonotypes between healthy human individuals. Repertoires were generated with immunoSEQ multiplex PCR, while TCRdb's copy carries only in-frame clones and drops some. The sample consists of approximately 2,000,000 clones, less than 95% of them appearing once. The sample was naive CD4+ T cells from PBMCs. The receptors were gathered from a man aged 18 to 29 in good health. Some clones in this sample may be carry-over from other donors' samples. Both conserved end residues are trimmed from each CDR3. Fields, in order: J gene, V gene, CDR3 protein.

j_call: TRBJ1-4; v_call: TRBV5-1; cdr3_aa: ASSLRPQGDEKLF
j_call: TRBJ1-1; v_call: TRBV19; cdr3_aa: ASSERRARGPKAF
j_call: TRBJ2-7; v_call: TRBV20-1; cdr3_aa: SARGSYEQY
j_call: TRBJ1-2; v_call: TRBV5-4; cdr3_aa: ASSEDRADGYT
j_call: TRBJ1-6; v_call: TRBV5-4; cdr3_aa: ASSRDRVNNSPLH
j_call: TRBJ1-4; v_call: TRBV5-3; cdr3_aa: ATDSRGATNEKLF
j_call: TRBJ2-3; v_call: TRBV5-1; cdr3_aa: ASSPAQARITDTQY
j_call: TRBJ2-2; v_call: TRBV5-8; cdr3_aa: ASTLGTGGPGELF
j_call: TRBJ1-6; v_call: TRBV5-1; cdr3_aa: ASRGEGDSPLH
j_call: TRBJ1-5; v_call: TRBV10-3; cdr3_aa: AISEKGTGNQPQH
j_call: TRBJ2-7; v_call: TRBV11-1; cdr3_aa: ASSRRTGGDSYEQY
j_call: TRBJ2-7; v_call: TRBV6-6; cdr3_aa: AAHGREYEQY
j_call: TRBJ1-2; v_call: TRBV28; cdr3_aa: ASSFAGLSGYT
j_call: TRBJ2-1; v_call: TRBV5-1; cdr3_aa: ASSPSPVYNEQF
j_call: TRBJ1-2; v_call: TRBV7-2; cdr3_aa: ASSLRAPHEGSLYGYT
j_call: TRBJ2-1; v_call: TRBV5-6; cdr3_aa: ASSLADTYNEQF
j_call: TRBJ2-7; v_call: TRBV19; cdr3_aa: ASSPGTGGISLYEQY
j_call: TRBJ1-5; v_call: TRBV7-9; cdr3_aa: ASSLGRDNQPQH
j_call: TRBJ1-2; v_call: TRBV12-5; cdr3_aa: ASGRDIYGYT
j_call: TRBJ2-5; v_call: TRBV9; cdr3_aa: ASSSHYRTSGRLGETQY
j_call: TRBJ2-7; v_call: TRBV7-3; cdr3_aa: ASSLRAGVEQY
j_call: TRBJ2-7; v_call: TRBV7-3; cdr3_aa: ASSRGTGARYEQY
j_call: TRBJ2-5; v_call: TRBV10-1; cdr3_aa: ASSERTGRETQY
j_call: TRBJ1-1; v_call: TRBV28; cdr3_aa: ASSLSSFGTMNTEAF
j_call: TRBJ2-5; v_call: TRBV9; cdr3_aa: ASSVGWGFQETQY
j_call: TRBJ1-2; v_call: TRBV28; cdr3_aa: ASSTYHGGDYGYT
j_call: TRBJ1-1; v_call: TRBV19; cdr3_aa: ASSTPRDRVADTEAF